Below, 6 T cell receptor beta chains from the same sample are listed, as sequenced in a study of T-cell reconstitution after alpha-beta-depleted transplantation in children. Unique molecular identifiers tagged the TCRbeta library. In TCRdb, the PCR reads were re-called with MiXCR into one record per CDR3 protein. Among about 300,000 distinct CDR3 sequences, about 9.5% were seen once, and the ten largest hold over 6%. The material sequenced was PBMCs, taken before TCRalphabeta/CD19-depleted stem cell transplant. The receptors shown here come from a boy in the first two years of life with acute myeloid leukemia, due to receive a stem cell transplant.

This clonotype appeared many times. The DNA of the CDR3 is TGTGCCAGCAGCCCCTCAGGTTTCCCCTACGAGCAGTACTTC. It encodes CASSPSGFPYEQYF. The chain joins TRBV4-2 to TRBJ2-7, with no clear D. This CDR3 region has 14 residues. Per germline, CDR1 LGHNA and CDR2 YNFKEQ. Trimming pared 4 bases from V and 2 bases from J, leaving 12 bases between.

This clonotype was counted a few times. V gene TRBV7-2 combines with J gene TRBJ2-3; TRBD2 aligns across 13 bases. V shed 5 bases, J shed 5 bases, and the junction held 7 bases outside the gene matches. There are 16 residues in the CDR3. Germline loops: CDR1 SGHTA, CDR2 FQGNSA. The CDR3, as DNA: TGTGCCAGCAGCCTCAGGACTAGCGGGAGTCAAGATACGCAGTATTTT. This gives the protein CASSLRTSGSQDTQYF.

On this clonotype itself: It may be a read error: a sequence one base away is much more abundant. This rearrangement joins TRBV9 to TRBJ1-4, with TRBD1 as a possible D gene (5 bases). CDR3 length: 19 amino acids. Trimming removed 7 bases from V and 7 bases from J, with 32 bases in between. The germline V gene has CDR1 SGDLS and CDR2 YYNGEE. The CDR3 region is CASCWSRERGSRTGEKLFF. The CDR3 coding sequence is TGTGCCAGCTGTTGGTCCCGGGAGAGGGGATCCAGGACCGGTGAAAAACTGTTTTTT.

The sample holds a few counts of this clonotype. V usage is TRBV2 and J usage is TRBJ1-5; TRBD1 might be the D (6 bases). V shed 7 bases and J shed 5 bases, with 12 bases lying between them. CDR1 is SNHLY, CDR2 FYNNEI, per germline. The CDR3 covers 13 residues. CDR3 DNA sequence: TGTGCCAGCACGGGGACATCGCATCAGCCCCAGCATTTT. This encodes CASTGTSHQPQHF.

This chain connects TRBV4-2 to TRBJ1-5; D is undetermined. The CDR3 runs 12 residues. Germline loops: CDR1 LGHNA, CDR2 YNFKEQ. Trimming took off 1 base at V and 11 bases at J, with 9 bases between the two ends. The CDR3 here is CASSQGSGTQHF. CDR3 DNA: TGTGCCAGCAGCCAAGGGTCGGGGACCCAGCATTTT.

This clonotype was found many times. The rearrangement uses TRBV15 and TRBJ2-7; maybe TRBD2 (6 bases). This CDR3 region has 16 residues. The V and J ends lost 1 base and 5 bases respectively, with 18 bases between them. Germline CDR1 reads LNHNV; CDR2 reads YYDKDF (reference sequence). The CDR3 DNA follows: TGTGCCACCAGCAGAGTGGGAGGCCAACCGAGGAACGAGCAGTACTTC. It is translated as CATSRVGGQPRNEQYF. Supplemented by reference TRBV15 and TRBJ2-7, the full variable domain reads DAMVIQNPRYQVTQFGKPVTLSCSQTLNHNVMYWYQQKSSQAPKLLFHYYDKDFNNEADTPDNFQSRRPNTSFCFLDIRSPGLGDTAMYLCATSRVGGQPRNEQYFGPGTRLTVT.